Presented here are 9 T cell receptor beta chains from one specimen sequenced in a study of Tregs in tolerant kidney transplant recipients. The method was immunoSEQ multiplex PCR; TCRdb's version includes in-frame clones alone and lacks a portion of them. The data contain approximately 90,000 clones, 90% to 95% of them singletons. Related graft donors supplied nonmyeloablative bone marrow transplants, and mixed chimerism was transient. The source material was CD4+ T cells from blood (PBMCs), sampled 12 months after the transplant. These receptors originate from a human patient who received a combined kidney and bone marrow transplant. Some T cells here may be from the graft donor.

Note on this clone: The same CDR3 is also encoded by other DNA sequences in this sample. The V and J genes are TRBV6-6 and TRBJ2-7; 7 bases are a match to TRBD2. CDR3 size: 15 residues. Germline assignment: CDR1 MNHNY and CDR2 SVGAGI (reference sequence). With V trimmed by 5 bases and J by 3 bases, 10 bases remained unmatched. Here the CDR3 reads CASSRTSGSNYEQYF. Written as DNA, the CDR3 is TGTGCCAGCAGTCGGACTAGTGGGAGTAACTACGAGCAGTACTTC.

CDR3 DNA: TGCGCCAGCCCCCGGTCCTACGAGCAGTACTTC. This sequence encodes CASPRSYEQYF. This chain connects TRBV5-1 to TRBJ2-7; D call uncertain. The CDR3 is 11 residues long. Germline loops: CDR1 SGHRS, CDR2 YFSETQ. V shed 7 bases and J shed 1 base, with 6 bases lying between them.

This chain connects TRBV5-6 to TRBJ1-1; 8 bases align to TRBD1. The CDR3 covers 12 residues. V was clipped by 4 bases and J by 11 bases; unmatched bases: 7. The germline V gene encodes CDR1 SGHDT and CDR2 YYEEEE. CDR3 protein: CASSPLTGAAFF. In DNA, the CDR3 is TGTGCCAGCAGCCCCCTGACAGGGGCGGCTTTCTTT.

This chain uses TRBV19 with TRBJ2-1; D is uncertain. V was cut by 9 bases and J by 5 bases, with 20 bases left in between. Germline CDR1 is LNHDA and CDR2 is SQIVND (reference sequence). The CDR3 contains 15 residues. CDR3 sequence reads: CASRYGSSDNNEQFF. The CDR3 DNA is TGTGCCAGCAGATACGGGTCCTCCGATAACAATGAGCAGTTCTTC.

The rearrangement links TRBV2 to TRBJ1-5; D might be TRBD1 (5 bases). The V gene lost 5 bases and the J gene lost 5 bases, with 10 bases spanning the gap. CDR1 is SNHLY and CDR2 is FYNNEI in the germline V gene. This CDR3 is built from 13 residues. CDR3 in amino acids: CASSKDNYQPQHF. The CDR3 nucleotides read TGTGCCAGCAGTAAGGACAATTATCAGCCCCAGCATTTT. Full variable domain (rest looked up from reference TRBV2 and TRBJ1-5): EPEVTQTPSHQVTQMGQEVILRCVPISNHLYFYWYRQILGQKVEFLVSFYNNEISEKSEIFDDQFSVERPDGSNFTLKIRSTKLEDSAMYFCASSKDNYQPQHFGDGTRLSIL.

The V call is TRBV7-7, the J call TRBJ2-5; TRBD2 matches at 11 bases. There are 15 residues in the CDR3. V lost 7 bases to trimming and J lost 2 bases; unmatched junction nucleotides: 6. Germline values: CDR1 SSHAT, CDR2 FNYEAQ (reference sequence). CDR3 coding DNA: TGTGCCAGCATCCCGGGACTAGCGGAACAAGAGACCCAGTACTTC. Residues: CASIPGLAEQETQYF.

In regard to this clone: This sample includes further DNA sequences coding for the same CDR3. The chain uses TRBV7-6 and TRBJ1-6; 7 nucleotides line up with TRBD1. The junction had 2 bases not matched to a gene; V was cut back by 0 bases and J by 6 bases. Germline V gives CDR1 SGHVS, CDR2 FNYEAQ. The CDR3 is 15 residues long. The CDR3 DNA is TGTGCCAGCAGCTTAGCGACAGGGTTTAATTCACCCCTCCACTTT. It encodes CASSLATGFNSPLHF.

This chain joins TRBV18 and TRBJ2-3; maybe TRBD1 (5 bases). V lost 7 bases and J 0 bases, leaving 11 bases between the germline ends. The germline V gene has CDR1 KGHSH and CDR2 LQKENI. CDR3 length equals 14 residues. For the CDR3, the DNA is TGTGCCAGCTGCCCCGACAGTAGCACAGATACGCAGTATTTT. Residues: CASCPDSSTDTQYF.

The chain employs TRBV28 and TRBJ1-2, with a tentative D call TRBD1 (6 bases). V lost 4 bases, J lost 0 bases, and 21 bases lay in between. Germline V lookup: CDR1 MDHEN, CDR2 SYDVKM. The CDR3 runs 18 residues. CDR3 DNA: TGTGCCAGCAGTTCGCCACAGTCCCTGGACAGTCCTAACTATGGCTACACCTTC. It codes for CASSSPQSLDSPNYGYTF.